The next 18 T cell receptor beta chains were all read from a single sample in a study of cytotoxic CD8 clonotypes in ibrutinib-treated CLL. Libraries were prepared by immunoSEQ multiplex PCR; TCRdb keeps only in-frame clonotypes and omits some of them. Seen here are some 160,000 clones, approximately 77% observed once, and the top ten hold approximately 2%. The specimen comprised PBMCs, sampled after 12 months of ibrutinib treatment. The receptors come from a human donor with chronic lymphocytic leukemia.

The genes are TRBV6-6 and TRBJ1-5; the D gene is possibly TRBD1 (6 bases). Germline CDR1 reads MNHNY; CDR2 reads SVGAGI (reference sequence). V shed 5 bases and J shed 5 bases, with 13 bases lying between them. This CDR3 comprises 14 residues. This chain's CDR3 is CASSISRGDQPQHF. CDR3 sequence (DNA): TGTGCCAGCAGTATTTCAAGGGGGGATCAGCCCCAGCATTTT.

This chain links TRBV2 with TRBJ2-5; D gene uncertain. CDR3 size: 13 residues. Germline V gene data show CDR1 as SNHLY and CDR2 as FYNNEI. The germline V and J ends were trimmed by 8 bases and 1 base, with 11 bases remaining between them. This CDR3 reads CASDEFPQETQYF. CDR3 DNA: TGTGCCAGCGACGAGTTTCCCCAAGAGACCCAGTACTTC.

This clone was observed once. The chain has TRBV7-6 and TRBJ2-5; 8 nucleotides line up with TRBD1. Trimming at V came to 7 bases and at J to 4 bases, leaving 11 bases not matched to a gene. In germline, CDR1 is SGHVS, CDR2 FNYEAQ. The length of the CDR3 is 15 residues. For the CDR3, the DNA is TGTGCCAGCAACCCGGGGCAGGGGGCCGGAGAGACCCAGTACTTC. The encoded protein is CASNPGQGAGETQYF.

DNA for the CDR3: TGTGCCAGCTCACACCGCCCACGTCAGGACAGGGGGCCCTCCGAGCAGTACTTC. It yields the protein CASSHRPRQDRGPSEQYF. This chain links TRBV18 with TRBJ2-7; TRBD1 aligns across 11 bases. The CDR3 length is 18 residues. J was trimmed by 6 bases and V by 4 bases; bases with no gene match: 17. Germline V gene sequence: CDR1 KGHSH, CDR2 LQKENI.

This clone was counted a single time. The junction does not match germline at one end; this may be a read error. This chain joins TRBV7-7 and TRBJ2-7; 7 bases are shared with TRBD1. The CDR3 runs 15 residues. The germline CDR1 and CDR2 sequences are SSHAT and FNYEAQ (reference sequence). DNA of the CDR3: TGTGCTAGCAGCTTAGGGACAGTACCTTCCTACGAGCAGTACTTC. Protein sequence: CASSLGTVPSYEQYF.

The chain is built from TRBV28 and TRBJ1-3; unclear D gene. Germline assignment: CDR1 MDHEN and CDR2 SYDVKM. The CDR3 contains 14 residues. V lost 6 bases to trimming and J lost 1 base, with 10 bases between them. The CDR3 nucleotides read TGTGCCAGCAGGGACGGCCGGTCTGGAAACACCATATATTTT. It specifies CASRDGRSGNTIYF.

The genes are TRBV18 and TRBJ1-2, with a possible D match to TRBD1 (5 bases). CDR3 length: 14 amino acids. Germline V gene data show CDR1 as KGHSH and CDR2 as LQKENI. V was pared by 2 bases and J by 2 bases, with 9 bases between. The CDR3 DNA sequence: TGTGCCAGCTCACCAGGGAGACAGAACTATGGCTACACCTTC. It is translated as CASSPGRQNYGYTF.

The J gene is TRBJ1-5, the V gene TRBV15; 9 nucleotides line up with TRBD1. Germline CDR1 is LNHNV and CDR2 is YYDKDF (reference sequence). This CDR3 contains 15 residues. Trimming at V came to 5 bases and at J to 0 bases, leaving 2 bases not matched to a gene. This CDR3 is CATSGQGRSNQPQHF. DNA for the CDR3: TGTGCCACCAGCGGACAGGGGCGTAGCAATCAGCCCCAGCATTTT.

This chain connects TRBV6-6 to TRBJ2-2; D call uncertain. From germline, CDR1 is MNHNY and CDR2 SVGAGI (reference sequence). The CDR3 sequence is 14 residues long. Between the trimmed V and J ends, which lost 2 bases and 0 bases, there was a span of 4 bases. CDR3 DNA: TGTGCCAGCAGTTACCAATCGAACACCGGGGAGCTGTTTTTT. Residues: CASSYQSNTGELFF.

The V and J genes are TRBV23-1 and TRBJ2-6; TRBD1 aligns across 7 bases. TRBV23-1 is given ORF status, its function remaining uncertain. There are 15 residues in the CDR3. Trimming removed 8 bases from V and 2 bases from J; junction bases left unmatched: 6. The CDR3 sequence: CASAMRGPGANVLTF. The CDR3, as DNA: TGCGCCAGCGCGATGAGGGGGCCTGGGGCCAACGTCCTGACTTTC.

The CDR3: CASSFDSITGFF. The CDR3 DNA sequence: TGCGCCAGCAGCTTTGACTCGATTACGGGGTTCTTC. The chain employs TRBV5-1 and TRBJ2-1; D unresolved. The CDR3 is 12 residues long. Per germline, CDR1 SGHRS and CDR2 YFSETQ. Trimming left V 2 bases short and J 15 bases short, with 15 bases between.

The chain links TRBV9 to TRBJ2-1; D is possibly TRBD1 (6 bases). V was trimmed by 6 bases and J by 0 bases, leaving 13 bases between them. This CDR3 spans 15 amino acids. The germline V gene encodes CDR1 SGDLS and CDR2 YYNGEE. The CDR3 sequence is CASIRRQDSYNEQFF. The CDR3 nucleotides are TGTGCCAGCATTCGTAGACAGGACTCCTACAATGAGCAGTTCTTC.

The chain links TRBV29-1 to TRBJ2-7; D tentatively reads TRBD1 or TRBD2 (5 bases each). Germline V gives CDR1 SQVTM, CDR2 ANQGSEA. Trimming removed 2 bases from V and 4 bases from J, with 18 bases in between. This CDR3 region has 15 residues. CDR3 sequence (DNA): TGCAGCGTTGAATTAGTTGGGACGGAGGATTACGAGCAGTACTTC. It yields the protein CSVELVGTEDYEQYF.

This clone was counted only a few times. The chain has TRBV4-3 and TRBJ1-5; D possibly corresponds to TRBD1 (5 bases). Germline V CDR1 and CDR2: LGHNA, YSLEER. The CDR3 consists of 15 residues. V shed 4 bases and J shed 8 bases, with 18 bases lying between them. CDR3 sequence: CASSRDGGGGKPQHF. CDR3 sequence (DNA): TGCGCCAGCAGCCGGGACGGCGGGGGAGGGAAGCCCCAGCATTTT.

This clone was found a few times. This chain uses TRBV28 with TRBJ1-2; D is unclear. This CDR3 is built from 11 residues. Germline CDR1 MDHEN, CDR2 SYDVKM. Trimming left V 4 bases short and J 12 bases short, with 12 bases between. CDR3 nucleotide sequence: TGTGCCAGCAGTTCCCTAATGTCCCACACCTTC. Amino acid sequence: CASSSLMSHTF.

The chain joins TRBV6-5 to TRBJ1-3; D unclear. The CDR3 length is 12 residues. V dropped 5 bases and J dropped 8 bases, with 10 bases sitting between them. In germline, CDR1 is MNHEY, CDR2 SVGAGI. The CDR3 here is CASSMKGDTIYF. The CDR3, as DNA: TGTGCCAGCAGTATGAAGGGCGACACCATATATTTT.

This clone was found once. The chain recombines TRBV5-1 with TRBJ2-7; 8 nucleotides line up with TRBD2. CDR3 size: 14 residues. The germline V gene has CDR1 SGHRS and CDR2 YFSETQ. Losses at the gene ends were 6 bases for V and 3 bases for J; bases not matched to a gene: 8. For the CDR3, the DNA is TGCGCCAGCAACCCTAGCGGGCCACACTACGAGCAGTACTTC. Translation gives CASNPSGPHYEQYF.

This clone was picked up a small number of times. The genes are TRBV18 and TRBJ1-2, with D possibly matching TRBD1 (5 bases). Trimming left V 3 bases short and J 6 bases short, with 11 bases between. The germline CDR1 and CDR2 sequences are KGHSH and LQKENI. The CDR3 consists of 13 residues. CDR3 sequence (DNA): TGTGCCAGCTCACCTAGGGACTTTGATGGCTACACCTTC. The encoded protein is CASSPRDFDGYTF.